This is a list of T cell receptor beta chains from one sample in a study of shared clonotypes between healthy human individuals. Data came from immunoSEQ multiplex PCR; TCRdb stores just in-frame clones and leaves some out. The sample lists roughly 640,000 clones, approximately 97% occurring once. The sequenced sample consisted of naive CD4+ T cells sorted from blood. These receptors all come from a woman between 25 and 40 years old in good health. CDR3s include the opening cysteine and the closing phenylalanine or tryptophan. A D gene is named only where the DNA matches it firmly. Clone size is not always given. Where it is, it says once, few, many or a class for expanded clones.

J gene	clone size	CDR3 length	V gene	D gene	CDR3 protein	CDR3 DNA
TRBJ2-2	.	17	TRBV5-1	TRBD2	CASSYNRLAGGTGELFF	TGCGCCAGCAGCTATAATCGACTAGCGGGAGGCACCGGGGAGCTGTTTTTT
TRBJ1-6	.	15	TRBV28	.	CASSEPGRLNSPLHF	TGTGCCAGCAGTGAACCGGGACGGCTTAATTCACCCCTCCACTTT
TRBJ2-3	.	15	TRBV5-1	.	CASSLLRVGSDTQYF	TGCGCCAGCAGCTTGTTACGGGTAGGATCAGATACGCAGTATTTT
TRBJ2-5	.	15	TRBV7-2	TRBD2	CASSLVGLAGETQYF	TGTGCCAGCAGCTTAGTCGGACTAGCGGGAGAGACCCAGTACTTC
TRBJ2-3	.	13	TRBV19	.	CASSIGGPDTQYF	TGTGCCAGTAGTATAGGGGGGCCAGATACGCAGTATTTT
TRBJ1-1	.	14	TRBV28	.	CASSLWGARTEAFF	TGTGCCAGCAGTTTATGGGGGGCTAGGACAGAAGCTTTCTTT
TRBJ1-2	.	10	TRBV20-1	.	CSAIMGGYTF	TGCAGTGCTATCATGGGAGGCTACACCTTC
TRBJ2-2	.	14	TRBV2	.	CASSEALRTGELFF	TGTGCCAGCAGTGAAGCGCTTAGAACCGGGGAGCTGTTTTTT
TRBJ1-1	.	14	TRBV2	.	CASSEEGMNTEAFF	TGTGCCAGCAGTGAGGAGGGGATGAACACTGAAGCTTTCTTT
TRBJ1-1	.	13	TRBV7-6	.	CASSPGKNTEAFF	TGTGCCAGCAGCCCAGGCAAGAACACTGAAGCTTTCTTT
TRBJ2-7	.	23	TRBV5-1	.	CASSLTLGQRDRVGLASAYEQYF	TGCGCCAGCAGCTTGACGTTGGGACAACGGGACCGCGTAGGTCTAGCTTCCGCCTACGAGCAGTACTTC
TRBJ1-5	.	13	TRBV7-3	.	CASSLDINQPQHF	TGTGCCAGCAGCTTGGACATCAATCAGCCCCAGCATTTT
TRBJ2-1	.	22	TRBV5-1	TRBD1	CASSSSPGTGWSMPSSYNEQFF	TGCGCCAGCAGCTCCAGTCCCGGGACAGGGTGGAGTATGCCTAGCTCCTACAATGAGCAGTTCTTC
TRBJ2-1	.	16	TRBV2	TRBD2	CASRAGTSRIGNEQFF	TGTGCCAGCAGGGCCGGGACTAGCCGAATTGGAAATGAGCAGTTCTTC
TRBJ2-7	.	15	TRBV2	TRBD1	CASSVDRVISYEQYF	TGTGCCAGCAGCGTAGACAGGGTGATATCCTACGAGCAGTACTTC
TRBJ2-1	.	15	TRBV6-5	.	CASMVAGQAYNEQFF	TGTGCCAGCATGGTAGCGGGACAGGCCTACAATGAGCAGTTCTTC
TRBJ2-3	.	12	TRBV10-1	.	CASSESSDTQYF	TGCGCCAGCAGTGAGTCATCAGATACGCAGTATTTT
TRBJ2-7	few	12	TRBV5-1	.	CASSDPSGEQYF	TGCGCCAGCAGCGACCCTAGTGGCGAGCAGTACTTC